This TCR beta chain was retrieved from a study of cytomegalovirus exposure and HLA in healthy donors. The PCR employed 60 Vbeta primers together with 13 Jbeta primers. Here immunoSEQ multiplex PCR was the method, and the copy in TCRdb shows in-frame clones only, minus some. Of fewer than 200,000 clones in the sample, around 80% were seen once. Trimming took off 5 bases at V and 2 bases at J, with 15 bases between the two ends. The CDR3 spans 15 residues. Germline loops: CDR1 MDHEN, CDR2 SYDVKM. This TCR derives from a woman younger than 30 in good health and CMV-seronegative. V and J are TRBV28 and TRBJ1-2; the D gene is possibly TRBD1 (6 bases). Sequenced sample: PBMCs. The CDR3 coding sequence is TGTGCCAGCAGTCCCCCCGGGGGGGCGAACTATGGCTACACCTTC. Protein product: CASSPPGGANYGYTF.